This entry lists 27 T cell receptor beta chains sequenced from one sample in a study of low-dose radiotherapy and immunotherapy resistance in tumors. Time point defined: after trial treatment. The treatment: LDRT plus nivolumab, ipilimumab, low-dose cyclophosphamide and aspirin (RACIN trial). Covering alpha and beta chains, TRAV- and TRBV-specific primers were used for the first-strand cDNA. TCRs were put through around 20 PCR cycles of amplification with Phusion. A constant-region primer and the V-primer adapter served as the primer pair. Each CDR3 protein is one row after TCRdb ran MiXCR on the reads. The table lists roughly 100,000 distinct CDR3 sequences, more than 20% of them singletons, with roughly 13% in the top ten. Sequencing used PBMCs, obtained after low-dose radiotherapy plus immunotherapy. These TCRs come from a female donor with ovarian cancer.

This clonotype has at least ten counts. The chain recombines TRBV18 with TRBJ1-1, with D tentatively TRBD1 (6 bases). Trimming stripped 8 bases from V and 0 bases from J, with 10 bases between. Germline CDR1 KGHSH, CDR2 LQKENI. The CDR3 spans 13 residues. CDR3 amino acids: CASRGQLNTEAFF. The CDR3 DNA reads as TGTGCCAGCCGAGGACAGCTGAACACTGAAGCTTTCTTT.

This clonotype was detected ten times or more. The chain has TRBV2 and TRBJ2-7; TRBD2 might be the D (6 bases). This CDR3 is 15 amino acids long. The V gene lost 7 bases and the J gene lost 3 bases, with 19 bases spanning the gap. Germline V gene data show CDR1 as SNHLY and CDR2 as FYNNEI. CDR3 nucleotide sequence: TGTGCCAGCACCCTCGAAGCCGGGAGCGGCTACGAGCAGTACTTC. This translates into CASTLEAGSGYEQYF.

This clonotype appeared many times. The chain carries TRBV3-1 and TRBJ2-1, with 10 bases aligning to TRBD2. This CDR3 comprises 14 residues. Germline V CDR1 and CDR2: LGHDT, YNNKEL (reference sequence). The V segment lost 3 bases and the J segment 8 bases; nucleotides outside the gene matches: 4. CDR3 residues: CASSHSSGSYEQFF. CDR3 DNA sequence: TGTGCCAGCAGCCATTCTAGCGGGAGCTATGAGCAGTTCTTC.

There are many counts of this clonotype. The rearrangement links TRBV7-9 to TRBJ1-1; D not resolved. The CDR3 loop spans 15 amino acids. The V gene's germline CDR1 is SEHNR and CDR2 FQNEAQ (reference sequence). Trimming stripped 3 bases from V and 0 bases from J, with 11 bases between. The CDR3 nucleotides read TGTGCCAGCAGCTTTCTCGTAGGGTTGAACACTGAAGCTTTCTTT. Translation gives CASSFLVGLNTEAFF.

Notes on this clonotype: A much more abundant neighbour one base away suggests this may be a read error. The gene calls are TRBV27 and TRBJ2-5; D tentatively fits TRBD1 or TRBD2 (5 bases each). This CDR3 comprises 15 residues. Per germline, CDR1 MNHEY and CDR2 SMNVEV (reference sequence). The DNA of the CDR3 is TGTGTCAGCAGCCGGGACGGGGCTAAGTGGGAGACCCAGTACTTC. Residues: CVSSRDGAKWETQYF.

This clonotype was seen ten or more times. The gene calls are TRBV7-9 and TRBJ2-2, with D possibly being TRBD1 (6 bases). Per germline, CDR1 SEHNR and CDR2 FQNEAQ (reference sequence). This CDR3 is built from 15 residues. Trimming left V 5 bases short and J 7 bases short, with 17 bases between. As DNA, the CDR3 is TGTGCCAGCAGCCAGGGACAAGTAGCGATCGGGGAGCTGTTTTTT. Protein sequence: CASSQGQVAIGELFF.

This chain links TRBV5-1 with TRBJ1-2; 7 bases map to TRBD1. After removal of 3 bases from V and 8 bases from J, the junction contained 7 bases not matched to a gene. CDR3 length: 13 amino acids. Per germline, CDR1 SGHRS and CDR2 YFSETQ. The CDR3 region is CASSSRTGGGYTF. Written as DNA, the CDR3 is TGCGCCAGCAGCTCGAGGACAGGCGGCGGCTACACCTTC.

This clonotype was counted ten times or more. This sequence joins TRBV5-1 and TRBJ2-1; 12 positions match TRBD1. The germline V gene encodes CDR1 SGHRS and CDR2 YFSETQ. The CDR3 consists of 16 residues. V was pared by 6 bases and J by 10 bases, with 14 bases of the junction left unmatched. The CDR3 protein is CASTRGPGQGAREQFF. The CDR3 nucleotides read TGCGCCAGCACGAGAGGGCCGGGACAGGGGGCGAGGGAGCAGTTCTTC.

The gene calls are TRBV5-1 and TRBJ2-3; TRBD1 matches at 8 bases. CDR1 and CDR2 from the germline V gene are SGHRS and YFSETQ. The CDR3 has 14 amino acids. Losses at the gene ends were 0 bases for V and 6 bases for J; bases not matched to a gene: 3. This chain's CDR3 is CASSLGTGSDTQYF. CDR3 sequence (DNA): TGCGCCAGCAGCTTGGGGACAGGGAGCGATACGCAGTATTTT.

By share of the sample, this clonotype is medium-sized. This sequence joins TRBV6-2 or TRBV6-3 and TRBJ1-2; D uncertain. V was pared by 6 bases and J by 7 bases, with 9 bases between. Germline V gene data show CDR1 as MNHEY and CDR2 as SVGEGT. This CDR3 comprises 11 residues. The DNA for the CDR3 is TGTGCCAGCAGGCGGGAGAGTGGCTACACCTTC. This sequence encodes CASRRESGYTF.

This clonotype was observed at least ten times. J is TRBJ2-5 and V is TRBV19; D ambiguous. V was cut by 5 bases and J by 1 base, with 8 bases left in between. Germline assignment: CDR1 LNHDA and CDR2 SQIVND (reference sequence). The CDR3 loop spans 13 amino acids. CDR3 nucleotides: TGTGCCAGTAGTCGGAACCTCCAAGAGACCCAGTACTTC. Translating it yields CASSRNLQETQYF.

The sample holds many counts of this clonotype. The gene calls are TRBV11-1 and TRBJ2-2; D is unresolved. The germline gives CDR1 SGHAT, CDR2 FQDESV (reference sequence). The CDR3 runs to 15 residues. Trimming took 2 bases from V and 4 from J, leaving 11 bases between them. The CDR3 DNA is TGTGCCAGCAGCTTACCCCTGATGGGCACCGGGGAGCTGTTTTTT. It specifies CASSLPLMGTGELFF.

For this clonotype: It is unclear where the CDR3 begins or ends on the DNA, so no DNA is shown, and the CDR3 is as TCRdb lists it. CDR3 sequence reads: CASSVGSSGLTGELFFF. The chain uses TRBV9 and TRBJ2-2; the table's D call of TRBD2 was not tested on the DNA. The V gene's germline CDR1 is SGDLS and CDR2 YYNGEE. Inclusive of both ends, the CDR3 amounts to 17 amino acids.

This clonotype was counted ten times or more. The chain is built from TRBV19 and TRBJ2-1; no clear D gene. Trimming left V 3 bases short and J 9 bases short, with 12 bases between. The CDR3 has 13 residues. Germline V gives CDR1 LNHDA, CDR2 SQIVND (reference sequence). Here the CDR3 reads CASSIGSPSEQFF. In DNA form, the CDR3 reads TGTGCCAGTAGTATTGGTAGTCCCAGTGAGCAGTTCTTC.

The chain employs TRBV6-1 and TRBJ1-2; 8 bases are shared with TRBD1. This CDR3 contains 12 residues. V shed 10 bases and J 8 bases; nucleotides not matched to a gene: 9. In germline, CDR1 is MNHNS, CDR2 SASEGT. The CDR3 loop reads CATRDRRSGYTF. The CDR3 DNA sequence: TGTGCCACCAGGGACAGGAGGTCGGGCTACACCTTC.

V usage is TRBV20-1 and J usage is TRBJ1-5; no clear D gene. Trimming left V 3 bases short and J 4 bases short, with 13 bases between. The CDR3 extends over 14 amino acids. Germline CDR1 is DFQATT and CDR2 is SNEGSKA (reference sequence). In DNA, the CDR3 is TGCAGTGCTAGCGAGGTGGCGCCAAATCAGCCCCAGCATTTT. This sequence encodes CSASEVAPNQPQHF.

The chain links TRBV12-3 or TRBV12-4 to TRBJ2-7; TRBD2 matches 8 bases. CDR3 length equals 17 residues. The ends lost 7 bases at V and 0 bases at J; junction bases unmatched: 14. CDR3: CASTEPPGGTHSYEQYF. In nucleotides, the CDR3 is TGTGCCAGCACCGAACCCCCGGGAGGGACACACTCCTACGAGCAGTACTTC.

This clonotype was recorded at least ten times. This rearrangement joins TRBV28 to TRBJ2-2, with 9 bases aligning to TRBD1. The CDR3 has 17 amino acids. J was trimmed by 4 bases and V by 3 bases; bases with no gene match: 9. The germline CDR1 and CDR2 sequences are MDHEN and SYDVKM. The CDR3 DNA reads as TGTGCCAGCAGTTTGAGGGGGACAGGGAGGCTCACCGGGGAGCTGTTTTTT. Amino acid sequence: CASSLRGTGRLTGELFF.

This clonotype was picked up many times. The chain employs TRBV19 and TRBJ1-1; 12 bases line up with TRBD1. The CDR3 has 16 amino acids. V was pared by 6 bases and J by 5 bases, with 10 bases of the junction left unmatched. CDR1 and CDR2 (germline): LNHDA, SQIVND (reference sequence). The CDR3 reads CASRLGTGGAGTEAFF. CDR3 coding DNA: TGTGCCAGTAGATTGGGGACAGGGGGCGCGGGGACTGAAGCTTTCTTT.

This sequence joins TRBV4-1 and TRBJ2-7, with 10 bases lining up with TRBD1. CDR1 and CDR2 (germline): MGHRA, YSYEKL. The CDR3 is 15 residues long. V dropped 1 base and J dropped 2; count of bases not matched to a gene: 2. This CDR3 reads CASSQAGTGAYEQYF. The CDR3, as DNA: TGCGCCAGCAGCCAAGCCGGGACAGGGGCCTACGAGCAGTACTTC.

This clonotype was seen at least ten times. The rearrangement joins TRBV19 to TRBJ1-1, with D possibly matching TRBD1 (6 bases). V gave up 6 bases and J gave up 5 bases, with 16 bases separating them. Germline V gene sequence: CDR1 LNHDA, CDR2 SQIVND (reference sequence). The CDR3 contains 14 residues. CDR3 nucleotides: TGTGCCAGTAGCCTGACAGGCGGGCGGACTGAAGCTTTCTTT. Its translation is CASSLTGGRTEAFF.

This clonotype was recorded many times. The rearrangement links TRBV7-2 to TRBJ2-5; 10 bases line up with TRBD2. Trimming removed 5 bases from V and 2 bases from J; junction bases left unmatched: 5. The CDR3 consists of 15 residues. Looked up from germline, CDR1 is SGHTA and CDR2 is FQGNSA. CDR3 region: CASSPQRGGQETQYF. The CDR3 DNA reads TGTGCCAGCAGCCCCCAGCGGGGGGGGCAAGAGACCCAGTACTTC.

This clonotype was picked up many times. The V call is TRBV6-2 or TRBV6-3, the J call TRBJ2-2, with D tentatively TRBD1 (6 bases). The CDR3 is 15 residues long. V was pared by 6 bases and J by 2 bases, with 13 bases between. CDR1 MNHEY and CDR2 SVGEGT come from the germline V gene. Written as DNA, the CDR3 is TGTGCCAGCAGCGCCGGGACAATTAACACCGGGGAGCTGTTTTTT. This sequence encodes CASSAGTINTGELFF.

The chain carries TRBV24-1 and TRBJ2-3, with D possibly TRBD1 on 6 matching bases. The V and J ends lost 4 bases and 4 bases respectively, with 11 bases between them. Per germline, CDR1 KGHDR and CDR2 SFDVKD. The CDR3 consists of 14 residues. The CDR3 DNA is TGTGCCACCAGTGAATCGGACAGAGCAGATACGCAGTATTTT. It is translated as CATSESDRADTQYF.

The chain links TRBV19 to TRBJ2-3, with no clear D. Germline CDR1 and CDR2: LNHDA and SQIVND (reference sequence). The CDR3 is 13 residues long. Written as DNA, the CDR3 is TGTGCTACGTCCCCCACGAGCACAGATACGCAGTATTTT. Residues: CATSPTSTDTQYF.

The CDR3 bases are TGTGCCAGCAGCTTCGTTCAGGGCTATGGCTACACCTTC. It encodes CASSFVQGYGYTF. The chain carries TRBV5-5 and TRBJ1-2; tentatively, D is TRBD1 (5 bases). Germline CDR1 SGHKS, CDR2 YYEKEE (reference sequence). V was cut by 2 bases and J by 4 bases, with 9 bases left in between. The CDR3 covers 13 residues.

Ten or more counts support this clonotype. The chain carries TRBV6-2 or TRBV6-3 and TRBJ2-1, with D uncertain. V lost 5 bases, J lost 7 bases, and 12 bases lay in between. Germline assignment: CDR1 MNHEY and CDR2 SVGEGT. The CDR3 length is 13 residues. The CDR3 sequence is CASSVPENNEQFF. The CDR3 DNA reads as TGTGCCAGCAGTGTCCCAGAGAATAATGAGCAGTTCTTC.